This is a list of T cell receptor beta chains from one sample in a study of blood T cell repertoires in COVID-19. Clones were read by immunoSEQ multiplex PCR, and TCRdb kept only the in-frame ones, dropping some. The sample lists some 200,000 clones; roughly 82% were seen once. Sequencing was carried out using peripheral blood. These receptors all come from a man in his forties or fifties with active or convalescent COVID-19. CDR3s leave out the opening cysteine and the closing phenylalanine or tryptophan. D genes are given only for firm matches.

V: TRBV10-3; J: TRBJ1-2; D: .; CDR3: AISIGSANYGYT
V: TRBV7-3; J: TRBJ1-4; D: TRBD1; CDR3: ARTGEFEKLF
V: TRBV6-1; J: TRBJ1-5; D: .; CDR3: ASSEDHGAPTGNQPQH
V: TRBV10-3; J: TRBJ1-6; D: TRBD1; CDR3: AISATGDGSPLH
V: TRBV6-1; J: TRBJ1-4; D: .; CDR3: ASSDRGHRATNEKLF
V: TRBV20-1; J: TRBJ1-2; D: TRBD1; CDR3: SASGQGRNYGYT
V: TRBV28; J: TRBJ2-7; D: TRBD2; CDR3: ASSLGGFGTSGSEQY
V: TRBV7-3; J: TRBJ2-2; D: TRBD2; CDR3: ASSSGPGLAGIDTGELF
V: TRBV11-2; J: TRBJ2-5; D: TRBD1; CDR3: ASSYNTGVWKETQY
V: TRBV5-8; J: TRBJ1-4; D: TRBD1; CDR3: ASTPGLGTGHEKLF
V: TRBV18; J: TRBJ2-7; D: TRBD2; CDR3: ASSLPGLAGGEQY
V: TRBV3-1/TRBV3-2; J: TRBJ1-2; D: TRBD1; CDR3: ASSHPGQGNYGYT
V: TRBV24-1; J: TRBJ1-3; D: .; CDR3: ATSKGFGNTIY
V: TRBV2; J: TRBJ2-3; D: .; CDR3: ASSPGRSTDTQY